Listed here are 5 T cell receptor beta chains from one sample, sequenced in a study of blood T cell repertoires in COVID-19. Sequencing was performed with immunoSEQ multiplex PCR; in TCRdb, only in-frame clones are kept and a portion is missing. Found here are 43,000 or so clones, around 83% of them singletons; the top ten hold around 7.4%. Sequenced material: peripheral blood. Receptors were obtained from a man in his fifties or sixties with active COVID-19.

This clone has a single count. The rearrangement joins TRBV7-2 to TRBJ1-1, with TRBD1 matching 10 bases. Germline CDR1 SGHTA, CDR2 FQGNSA. Trimming took 0 bases from V and 3 from J; bases not matched to a gene: 1. The CDR3 is 15 amino acids. As DNA, the CDR3 is TGTGCCAGCAGCTTAGCGGGACAGGGGTACACTGAAGCTTTCTTT. It translates to CASSLAGQGYTEAFF.

This rearrangement joins TRBV4-3 to TRBJ1-3; D remains unclear. Germline lookup yields CDR1 LGHNA and CDR2 YSLEER. There are 15 residues in the CDR3. V was pared by 1 base and J by 2 bases, with 9 bases between. DNA of the CDR3: TGCGCCAGCAGCCAAGGGGCCGGTGCTGGAAACACCATATATTTT. This codes for CASSQGAGAGNTIYF.

This clone was found a few times. This chain joins TRBV27 and TRBJ1-1; a weak D match, TRBD1 (6 bases). Trimming shortened V by 5 bases and J by 1 base, and 14 bases separated the two germline ends. CDR1 is MNHEY and CDR2 is SMNVEV in the germline V gene (reference sequence). CDR3 length equals 15 residues. The DNA of the CDR3 is TGTGCCAGCAGTACAGAACAGGGTAGGAACACTGAAGCTTTCTTT. It yields the protein CASSTEQGRNTEAFF.

The rearrangement uses TRBV11-2 and TRBJ2-1; a weak D match, TRBD1 (5 bases). The CDR3 has 15 amino acids. Between the trimmed V and J ends, which lost 0 bases and 2 bases, there was a span of 8 bases. CDR1 and CDR2 from the germline V gene are SGHAT and FQNNGV. The CDR3 protein is CASSLDRVTYNEQFF. The CDR3 DNA follows: TGTGCCAGCAGCTTAGACAGGGTCACCTACAATGAGCAGTTCTTC.

This clone was seen a handful of times. The chain joins TRBV7-2 to TRBJ2-2; 12 nucleotides match TRBD2. The ends lost 5 bases at V and 6 bases at J; junction bases unmatched: 10. The CDR3 loop spans 17 amino acids. CDR1 and CDR2 (germline): SGHTA, FQGNSA. CDR3 nucleotides: TGTGCCAGCAGCCTACAACCGGGACTAGCGGGCTCCGGGGAGCTGTTTTTT. Translated: CASSLQPGLAGSGELFF.